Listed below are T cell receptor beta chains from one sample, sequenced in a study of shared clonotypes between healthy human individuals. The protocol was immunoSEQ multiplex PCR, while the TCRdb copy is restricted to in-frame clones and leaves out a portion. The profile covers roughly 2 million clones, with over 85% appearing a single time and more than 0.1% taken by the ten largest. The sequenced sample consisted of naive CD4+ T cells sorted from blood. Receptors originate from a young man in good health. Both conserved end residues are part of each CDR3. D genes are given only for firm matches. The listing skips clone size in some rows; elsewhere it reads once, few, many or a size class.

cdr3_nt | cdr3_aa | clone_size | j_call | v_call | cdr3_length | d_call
TGTGCCAGCGGGCGGACAGGGAATGGCTACACCTTC | CASGRTGNGYTF | once | TRBJ1-2 | TRBV9 | 12 | TRBD1
TGTGCCAGCAGCTTAGGACAGGGGAACAGTCAGCCCCAGCATTTT | CASSLGQGNSQPQHF | once | TRBJ1-5 | TRBV7-2 | 15 | TRBD1
TGCGCCAGCAGCTCGGAGCCTTACGAGCAGTACTTC | CASSSEPYEQYF | - | TRBJ2-7 | TRBV5-1 | 12 | -
TGTGCCAGCAGGGCAGGGAGTGAGACCCAGTACTTC | CASRAGSETQYF | - | TRBJ2-5 | TRBV6-5 | 12 | -
TGTGCCAGCAGCGGCGGGACAACTAGCACAGATACGCAGTATTTT | CASSGGTTSTDTQYF | - | TRBJ2-3 | TRBV9 | 15 | -
TGTGCCAGCAGTTGGACAGGAACCTCCTACGAGCAGTACTTC | CASSWTGTSYEQYF | - | TRBJ2-7 | TRBV5-5 | 14 | TRBD1
TGTGCCAGCTCATCGCAAGCGGGAGGTAGCACAGATACGCAGTATTTT | CASSSQAGGSTDTQYF | - | TRBJ2-3 | TRBV18 | 16 | TRBD2
TGTGCCAGCAGTCGGATCGGGACAGCATACAATGAGCAGTTCTTC | CASSRIGTAYNEQFF | - | TRBJ2-1 | TRBV6-5 | 15 | TRBD1
TGTGCCAGCAGCCCGGGACTAGCGGTTCAAGAGACCCAGTACTTC | CASSPGLAVQETQYF | - | TRBJ2-5 | TRBV5-4 | 15 | TRBD2
TGTGCCAGTAGTATAGTTGCTAGTAGCTACGAGCAGTACTTC | CASSIVASSYEQYF | - | TRBJ2-7 | TRBV19 | 14 | -
TGTGCCAGCAGCTTGGATGTAGCGGGGCACGGGGAGCTGTTTTTT | CASSLDVAGHGELFF | once | TRBJ2-2 | TRBV5-4 | 15 | TRBD2
TGTGCCAGCTCACCACCGTCCAGCGGGGTAACCTACGAGCAGTACTTC | CASSPPSSGVTYEQYF | - | TRBJ2-7 | TRBV18 | 16 | TRBD2
TGTGCCAGCAAGCGGACAGGGGCAGGGAACACTGAAGCTTTCTTT | CASKRTGAGNTEAFF | - | TRBJ1-1 | TRBV6-5 | 15 | TRBD1
TGTGCCAGCTCACCGGCGGAGACCACTGAAGCTTTCTTT | CASSPAETTEAFF | - | TRBJ1-1 | TRBV18 | 13 | -